This T cell receptor (beta chain) is drawn from a study of T cell responses to AZD1222 COVID-19 vaccine. General study points: Clonal diversity may have been underestimated, and the donors were mostly white British, with more females than males. The study sampled repertoires only after the peak T cell response. Only a handful of AZD1222 recipients, several in all, had baseline seropositivity. Variant regions that are unmutated are reportedly the target of nearly half of spike-specific TCRs.

As to this clone: What it binds is not known.

Sequencing was performed with immunoSEQ multiplex PCR; in TCRdb, only in-frame clones are kept and a portion is missing. The repertoire consists of some 25,000 clones, with 88% occurring once and the leading ten covering less than 3%. Trimming pared 5 bases from V and 7 bases from J, leaving 12 bases between. Germline assignment: CDR1 MDHEN and CDR2 SYDVKM. CDR3 length equals 12 residues. This TCR was sampled from an adult who received the AZD1222 COVID-19 vaccine. The sample was peripheral blood, taken 28 days after the second AZD1222 dose. The genes are TRBV28 and TRBJ2-7; D unclear. CDR3 sequence reads: CASSPLFGEQYF. CDR3 nucleotide sequence: TGTGCCAGCAGTCCCTTGTTTGGGGAGCAGTACTTC.